The 18 T cell receptor beta chains below come from one sample, sequenced in a study of T cell responses to AZD1222 COVID-19 vaccine. Data came from immunoSEQ multiplex PCR; TCRdb stores just in-frame clones and leaves some out. This table has tens of thousands of clones, 85% to 90% appearing once. The sequencing here drew on peripheral blood, taken on day 0 of AZD1222 vaccination. Receptors originate from an adult in good health.

This chain joins TRBV7-2 and TRBJ2-3; D remains ambiguous. This CDR3 is 13 amino acids long. Germline CDR1 SGHTA, CDR2 FQGNSA. Trimming shortened V by 4 bases and J by 8 bases, and 13 bases separated the two germline ends. For the CDR3, the DNA is TGTGCCAGCAGCTCCAACATCCGACCTACGCAGTATTTT. It specifies CASSSNIRPTQYF.

Note on this clone: The sample holds other DNA sequences that translate to the same CDR3. The V call is TRBV5-5, the J call TRBJ1-1, with D possibly matching TRBD1 (6 bases). V lost 1 base and J lost 7, with 8 bases in between. This CDR3 contains 12 residues. Germline loops: CDR1 SGHKS, CDR2 YYEKEE (reference sequence). In DNA form, the CDR3 reads TGTGCCAGCAGCTTGACAGGGAGTGAAGCTTTCTTT. This sequence encodes CASSLTGSEAFF.

This chain's CDR3 is CASKRAGYSTDTQYF. In nucleotides, the CDR3 is TGTGCCAGTAAAAGGGCGGGATACAGCACAGATACGCAGTATTTT. This rearrangement joins TRBV19 to TRBJ2-3; TRBD2 is a possible D gene (6 bases). The CDR3 covers 15 residues. Germline CDR1 reads LNHDA; CDR2 reads SQIVND (reference sequence). V lost 7 bases to trimming and J lost 0 bases, with 14 bases between them.

The chain is built from TRBV29-1 and TRBJ2-1; tentatively, D is TRBD1 or TRBD2 (5 bases each). V lost 4 bases and J lost 13, with 14 bases in between. CDR3 size: 11 residues. Germline V gene sequence: CDR1 SQVTM, CDR2 ANQGSEA. The CDR3 region has the DNA TGCAGCGTTGTTGGGGGAACGGTACAGTTCTTC. This gives the protein CSVVGGTVQFF.

The V gene is TRBV5-4, the J gene TRBJ2-1, with 11 bases matching TRBD2. The CDR3 contains 17 residues. Trimming took 3 bases from V and 0 from J; bases not matched to a gene: 5. In germline, CDR1 is SGHNT, CDR2 YYREEE (reference sequence). Here the CDR3 reads CASSSPGLAVSYNEQFF. DNA for the CDR3: TGTGCCAGCAGCTCTCCGGGACTAGCGGTCTCCTACAATGAGCAGTTCTTC.

The chain is built from TRBV19 and TRBJ1-1; D gene ambiguous. There are 14 residues in the CDR3. Germline V CDR1 and CDR2: LNHDA, SQIVND (reference sequence). Deletions cut 4 bases from V and 2 bases from J, with 11 bases between. For the CDR3, the DNA is TGTGCCAGTAGTACGCCCCGGGTAAACACTGAAGCTTTCTTT. This codes for CASSTPRVNTEAFF. Looking up the rest from reference TRBV19 and TRBJ1-1 gives the full variable domain: DGGITQSPKYLFRKEGQNVTLSCEQNLNHDAMYWYRQDPGQGLRLIYYSQIVNDFQKGDIAEGYSVSREKKESFPLTVTSAQKNPTAFYLCASSTPRVNTEAFFGQGTRLTVV.

The V and J genes are TRBV20-1 and TRBJ1-1; D is unresolved. V shed 1 base and J shed 7 bases, with 7 bases lying between them. The germline V gene has CDR1 DFQATT and CDR2 SNEGSKA (reference sequence). CDR3 size: 11 residues. The CDR3 DNA follows: TGCAGTGCTAGAGGATTGAATGAAGCTTTCTTT. Residues: CSARGLNEAFF.

This chain connects TRBV7-2 to TRBJ1-1; D not certain. CDR1 and CDR2 (germline): SGHTA, FQGNSA. V shed 2 bases and J shed 6 bases, with 16 bases lying between them. This CDR3 spans 15 amino acids. As DNA, the CDR3 is TGTGCCAGCAGCTTACTTGGCGTAGGAGTGGCTGAAGCTTTCTTT. This codes for CASSLLGVGVAEAFF.

The J gene is TRBJ1-2, the V gene TRBV4-1; TRBD1 aligns across 8 bases. CDR1 and CDR2 from the germline V gene are MGHRA and YSYEKL. The length of the CDR3 is 15 residues. The J segment lost 10 bases and the V segment lost 1 base, leaving 11 bases of the junction unmatched. CDR3 region: CASSQVRTGTGLYTF. CDR3 coding DNA: TGCGCCAGCAGCCAAGTTCGTACCGGGACAGGCCTCTACACCTTC.

The sample holds a few counts of this clone. The J gene is TRBJ1-1, the V gene TRBV18, with a possible D match to TRBD1 (5 bases). Germline V gene sequence: CDR1 KGHSH, CDR2 LQKENI. The CDR3 runs 14 residues. Deletions cut 3 bases from V and 1 base from J, with 9 bases between. Here the CDR3 reads CASSPSTGNTEAFF. The CDR3 DNA sequence: TGTGCCAGCTCACCGTCTACAGGGAACACTGAAGCTTTCTTT.

The chain couples TRBV4-3 to TRBJ2-5, with 9 bases that match TRBD2. V was clipped by 4 bases and J by 4 bases; unmatched bases: 4. CDR1 and CDR2 from the germline V gene are LGHNA and YSLEER. This CDR3 contains 14 residues. The CDR3 loop is CASSPGLAAETQYF. The DNA for the CDR3 is TGCGCCAGCAGCCCGGGACTAGCTGCAGAGACCCAGTACTTC.

The CDR3 region has the DNA TGTGCCAGCAGCCAACCCTTTAGGAAACCTAGCACAGATACGCAGTATTTT. Translation: CASSQPFRKPSTDTQYF. The J gene is TRBJ2-3, the V gene TRBV3-1 (or the pseudogene TRBV3-2); D is undetermined. From germline, CDR1 is LGHDT and CDR2 YNNKEL (reference sequence). Between the trimmed V and J ends, which lost 2 bases and 0 bases, there was a span of 15 bases. The CDR3 totals 17 residues.

This chain uses TRBV11-2 with TRBJ2-7, with D uncertain. Trimming removed 5 bases at V and 5 bases at J, with 10 bases between. This CDR3 is 12 amino acids long. Germline-derived CDR1 and CDR2 are SGHAT and FQNNGV. This chain's CDR3 is CASSQWKDEQYF. CDR3 bases: TGTGCCAGCAGCCAGTGGAAGGACGAGCAGTACTTC. The variable domain in full, completed from reference TRBV11-2 and TRBJ2-7, reads EAGVAQSPRYKIIEKRQSVAFWCNPISGHATLYWYQQILGQGPKLLIQFQNNGVVDDSQLPKDRFSAERLKGVDSTLKIQPAKLEDSAVYLCASSQWKDEQYFGPGTRLTVT.

The chain is built from TRBV7-2 and TRBJ1-3; no firm D call. Germline V lookup: CDR1 SGHTA, CDR2 FQGNSA. This CDR3 spans 16 amino acids. V lost 0 bases to trimming and J lost 5 bases, with 14 bases between them. Here the CDR3 reads CASSLALSSGRNTIYF. The CDR3 DNA follows: TGTGCCAGCAGCTTAGCACTGTCAAGTGGTAGAAACACCATATATTTT.

CDR3 nucleotides: TGCGCCAGCAGCTTGGAAGGCCGGGCGGGCACTGAAGCTTTCTTT. Its translation is CASSLEGRAGTEAFF. The chain uses TRBV5-1 and TRBJ1-1; D remains ambiguous. The V gene's germline CDR1 is SGHRS and CDR2 YFSETQ. The CDR3 has 15 residues. V shed 0 bases and J shed 4 bases, with 13 bases lying between them.

This clone showed up just once. The chain carries TRBV30 and TRBJ1-5; TRBD1 might be the D (6 bases). The CDR3 length is 17 residues. Germline loops: CDR1 GTSNPN, CDR2 SVGIG (reference sequence). Trimming removed 0 bases at V and 3 bases at J, with 18 bases between. The CDR3 region is CAWSVPWGPSNNQPQHF. For the CDR3, the DNA is TGTGCCTGGAGTGTACCTTGGGGGCCCTCGAACAATCAGCCCCAGCATTTT.

The chain employs TRBV7-3 and TRBJ2-1; TRBD2 aligns across 8 bases. The CDR3 extends over 15 amino acids. V lost 6 bases and J lost 7; bases outside the gene matches: 11. The germline CDR1 and CDR2 sequences are SGHTA and FQGTGA. The CDR3, as DNA: TGTGCCAGCAGTTCCGTCCGGGGGGGCCTTAATGAGCAGTTCTTC. Protein product: CASSSVRGGLNEQFF.

This chain joins TRBV10-3 and TRBJ1-5, with TRBD1 matching over 11 bases. Germline V gives CDR1 ENHRY, CDR2 SYGVKD. The J segment lost 1 base and the V segment lost 6 bases, leaving 5 bases of the junction unmatched. The CDR3 extends over 16 amino acids. CDR3 residues: CAISGTGGGSNQPQHF. The CDR3 coding sequence is TGTGCCATCAGCGGGACAGGGGGGGGAAGCAATCAGCCCCAGCATTTT.